This T cell receptor beta chain came from a study of regulatory T cells in long-lasting Graves disease. On the study more broadly: Prior antithyroid drug treatment in newly diagnosed Graves' patients lasted under 3 months. Study outcomes and limitations: Persistent disease exhibited a predilection for TRBV28, TRBJ1-2 and TRBJ2-5. Compared with new cases, persistent Graves' patients showed reduced TCR diversity.

CDR1 KGHSH and CDR2 LQKENI come from the germline V gene. Trimming shortened V by 3 bases and J by 5 bases, and 10 bases separated the two germline ends. CDR3 size: 13 residues. This clonotype was seen ten or more times. Its target is unknown. Construction of TCR beta libraries relied on iRepertoire HTBI primers and on Arm-PCR targeting CDR3 regions. Authors' methods: Across the samples, identification revealed just over 60 TRBV and roughly 13 TRBJ segments. One entry per CDR3 protein, called by TCRdb with MiXCR from the multiplex PCR reads. These V and J calls originate from TCRdb's pipeline instead of the authors' own analysis. The sample lists 400,000 to 650,000 distinct CDR3 sequences, roughly 16% seen once, with 20% to 25% in the top ten. Time point denoted: newly diagnosed GD, antithyroid drugs for less than 3 months. TCR sequences were obtained from RNA taken from PBMCs. The data also belong to a second study, concerning T cells in Graves' hyperthyroidism and ophthalmopathy.

Material: peripheral blood mononuclear cells (PBMCs), obtained at new diagnosis, from a patient treated with antithyroid drugs. The TCR originated in a woman aged 35-65 years with Graves disease. The J gene is TRBJ1-2, the V gene TRBV18; a possible D gene is TRBD1 (5 bases). The DNA of the CDR3 is TGTGCCAGCTCACCCTCAGGGAAGTATGGCTACACCTTC. This gives the protein CASSPSGKYGYTF.